This is a list of T cell receptor beta chains from one sample in a study of blood T cell repertoires in COVID-19. This table comes from immunoSEQ multiplex PCR, and its TCRdb copy is limited to in-frame clones, with some not included. The sample lists under 300,000 clones, 80% to 90% occurring once. The sample was PBMCs or T cells enriched from blood (not recorded which). These receptors were obtained from a man aged 18 to 29 who had recovered from COVID-19. CDR3s include the opening cysteine and the closing phenylalanine or tryptophan. D genes are given only for firm matches. Expanded clones are given a class, and other clones once, few, many or no size at all.

CDR3 protein: CASSEAQFGRGGYTF; CDR3 DNA: TGTGCCAGCAGTGAAGCGCAATTTGGGAGGGGTGGCTACACCTTC; clone size: .; V gene: TRBV6-1; J gene: TRBJ1-2; D gene: .
CDR3 protein: CASRKRGGSNQPQHF; CDR3 DNA: TGTGCCAGCAGGAAGCGCGGGGGAAGCAATCAGCCCCAGCATTTT; clone size: .; V gene: TRBV5-8; J gene: TRBJ1-5; D gene: .
CDR3 protein: CASSYTRYRQGFNTGELFF; CDR3 DNA: TGTGCCAGCAGTTACACTCGCTATCGGCAGGGTTTTAACACCGGGGAGCTGTTTTTT; clone size: .; V gene: TRBV6-2/TRBV6-3; J gene: TRBJ2-2; D gene: .
CDR3 protein: CASSYTEGYEQYF; CDR3 DNA: TGTGCCAGCAGCTACACGGAGGGCTACGAGCAGTACTTC; clone size: .; V gene: TRBV7-2; J gene: TRBJ2-7; D gene: .
CDR3 protein: CASRGGARSLSDTQYF; CDR3 DNA: TGCGCCAGCAGAGGAGGGGCGCGAAGCCTTAGCGATACGCAGTATTTT; clone size: .; V gene: TRBV10-2; J gene: TRBJ2-3; D gene: .
CDR3 protein: CASSLRLAGQETQYF; CDR3 DNA: TGTGCCAGCAGCCTACGACTAGCGGGCCAAGAGACCCAGTACTTC; clone size: .; V gene: TRBV3-1/TRBV3-2; J gene: TRBJ2-5; D gene: TRBD2
CDR3 protein: CASSVAREGRNTIYF; CDR3 DNA: TGTGCCAGCAGCGTAGCGCGGGAAGGGAGAAACACCATATATTTT; clone size: once; V gene: TRBV9; J gene: TRBJ1-3; D gene: .
CDR3 protein: CASSLVNTGKQETQYF; CDR3 DNA: TGCGCCAGCAGCCTGGTAAATACGGGGAAACAAGAGACCCAGTACTTC; clone size: .; V gene: TRBV4-1; J gene: TRBJ2-5; D gene: .
CDR3 protein: CASSLAAGPETQYF; CDR3 DNA: TGCGCCAGCAGCTTGGCCGCAGGGCCTGAGACCCAGTACTTC; clone size: .; V gene: TRBV5-1; J gene: TRBJ2-5; D gene: .
CDR3 protein: CASSPTGTGYYGYTF; CDR3 DNA: TGTGCCAGCAGTCCAACCGGGACAGGGTACTATGGCTACACCTTC; clone size: .; V gene: TRBV6-5; J gene: TRBJ1-2; D gene: TRBD1
CDR3 protein: CASSQESTGESNQPQHF; CDR3 DNA: TGCGCCAGCAGCCAAGAAAGTACAGGGGAGAGCAATCAGCCCCAGCATTTT; clone size: few; V gene: TRBV4-1; J gene: TRBJ1-5; D gene: TRBD1
CDR3 protein: CASSQGIRYTGELFF; CDR3 DNA: TGTGCCAGCAGCCAAGGAATTCGGTACACCGGGGAGCTGTTTTTT; clone size: .; V gene: TRBV3-1/TRBV3-2; J gene: TRBJ2-2; D gene: .
CDR3 protein: CSASAGTGTYEQYF; CDR3 DNA: TGCAGTGCTAGTGCCGGGACAGGGACCTACGAGCAGTACTTC; clone size: .; V gene: TRBV20-1; J gene: TRBJ2-7; D gene: TRBD1
CDR3 protein: CASSPPGQFRTPLHF; CDR3 DNA: TGTGCCAGCAGCCCGCCCGGACAGTTCAGGACACCCCTCCACTTT; clone size: many; V gene: TRBV11-2; J gene: TRBJ1-6; D gene: .
CDR3 protein: CSVRGSSPYEQYF; CDR3 DNA: TGCAGCGTTCGGGGGTCTTCCCCCTACGAGCAGTACTTC; clone size: .; V gene: TRBV29-1; J gene: TRBJ2-7; D gene: .
CDR3 protein: CASSLLAGDNEQFF; CDR3 DNA: TGTGCCAGCAGCCTCCTAGCGGGAGACAATGAGCAGTTCTTC; clone size: once; V gene: TRBV7-3; J gene: TRBJ2-1; D gene: TRBD2
CDR3 protein: CASIGTENYGYTF; CDR3 DNA: TGTGCCAGCATCGGAACAGAGAACTATGGCTACACCTTC; clone size: .; V gene: TRBV7-9; J gene: TRBJ1-2; D gene: .
CDR3 protein: CASSPDAASSYNEQFF; CDR3 DNA: TGTGCCAGCAGCCCTGATGCCGCGAGCTCCTACAATGAGCAGTTCTTC; clone size: .; V gene: TRBV7-6; J gene: TRBJ2-1; D gene: .
CDR3 protein: CASSAAGHNEQFF; CDR3 DNA: TGTGCCAGCAGCGCCGCGGGCCACAATGAGCAGTTCTTC; clone size: .; V gene: TRBV2; J gene: TRBJ2-1; D gene: .
CDR3 protein: CASSRLDLSGANVLTF; CDR3 DNA: TGTGCCAGCAGCCGATTAGATTTATCTGGGGCCAACGTCCTGACTTTC; clone size: few; V gene: TRBV3-1/TRBV3-2; J gene: TRBJ2-6; D gene: .
CDR3 protein: CASSQEPTGNTEAFF; CDR3 DNA: TGTGCCAGCAGCCAAGAACCGACAGGGAACACTGAAGCTTTCTTT; clone size: once; V gene: TRBV4-2; J gene: TRBJ1-1; D gene: .
CDR3 protein: CASSYSRQGNTEAFF; CDR3 DNA: TGTGCCAGCAGTTACTCGAGACAGGGGAACACTGAAGCTTTCTTT; clone size: few; V gene: TRBV6-5; J gene: TRBJ1-1; D gene: TRBD1
CDR3 protein: CASGGLDRVNQPQHF; CDR3 DNA: TGTGCCAGCGGAGGTTTGGACCGGGTAAATCAGCCCCAGCATTTT; clone size: .; V gene: TRBV5-8; J gene: TRBJ1-5; D gene: .
CDR3 protein: CASSRDYEQYF; CDR3 DNA: TGCGCCAGCAGCCGGGACTACGAGCAGTACTTC; clone size: .; V gene: TRBV5-1; J gene: TRBJ2-7; D gene: .